This T cell receptor beta chain was sequenced during a study of shared clonotypes between healthy human individuals. Turning to the study itself: Donor composition was two women and a few men, aged 18 to 49.

Several immunoSEQ plates held equal portions of the genomic DNA taken from each subset. The method was immunoSEQ multiplex PCR; TCRdb's version includes in-frame clones alone and lacks a portion of them. Of 470,000 or so clones in the sample, more than 75% were seen once. Study-wide results and limits: An anticipated effect of sequencing depth on clonotype sharing among donors was recognized.

V was cut by 1 base and J by 3 bases, with 10 bases left in between. The CDR3 covers 14 residues. CDR1 and CDR2 from the germline V gene are GTSNPN and SVGIG (reference sequence). Donors comprised only Caucasian adults living in Nashville, Tennessee. Points on this clone: Its antigen is unknown.

The chain joins TRBV30 to TRBJ2-1, with D hard to call. The sequenced material came from PBMCs. The TCR originated in a woman in her thirties or forties in good health. Some clones in this sample may be carry-over from other donors' samples. For the CDR3, the DNA is TGTGCCTGGAGTGGACGGACCGGCTACAATGAGCAGTTCTTC. This codes for CAWSGRTGYNEQFF. Full variable domain (remainder filled in from reference TRBV30 and TRBJ2-1): SQTIHQWPATLVQPVGSPLSLECTVEGTSNPNLYWYRQAAGRGLQLLFYSVGIGQISSEVPQNLSASRPQDRQFILSSKKLLLSDSGFYLCAWSGRTGYNEQFFGPGTRLTVL.